This T cell receptor (beta chain) is from a study of blood T cell repertoires in COVID-19. Study-wide context: Donors in the United States, Italy and Spain gave samples during acute or convalescent COVID-19. T cells, B-cell-depleted T cells, or PBMCs provided the cDNA or gDNA that served as material.

Authors' processing steps: How many nucleated cells were present was estimated from reference gene primer amplification. Here immunoSEQ multiplex PCR was the method, and the copy in TCRdb shows in-frame clones only, minus some. Clone size and the V and J calls come from that table; the DNA yielded D and trimming. This sample has hundreds of thousands of clones, with about 90% found just once. The ends were cut back, 3 bases at V and 4 bases at J, with 16 bases in the middle. The germline V gene encodes CDR1 LGHNA and CDR2 YNFKEQ. The CDR3 is 16 amino acids. Sequencing used peripheral blood. The sequence derives from a man at least 80 years old with acute or convalescent COVID-19. V gene TRBV4-2 combines with J gene TRBJ1-3; possible D gene TRBD1, 6 bases. The CDR3 protein is CASSQTTGTIGNTIYF. The CDR3 DNA is TGTGCCAGCAGCCAGACTACAGGGACCATCGGAAACACCATATATTTT.